These T cell receptor beta chains were read from a single sample in a study of CD8+ T cells in alopecia areata. Sequencing used immunoSEQ multiplex PCR; TCRdb keeps in-frame clones, though not all of them. Among over 85,000 clones listed, 60% to 65% were seen once. The sample consisted of CD8+ T cells sorted from blood, taken at week 4, from a patient treated with tofacitinib. All receptors derive from a human donor with alopecia areata. Each CDR3 is given with its conserved first and last residue. Clone sizes are given selectively: once, few, many, or a class where the clone is expanded.

once,TRBV9,15,CASSLGQGLGYGYTF
-,TRBV4-1,15,CASSQGGGGGSPLHF
-,TRBV19,12,CATLANTGELFF
-,TRBV30,13,CAWSAAWGYEQYF
few,TRBV28,17,CASSSPGHPNSGNTIYF
-,TRBV27,17,CASSEILAGGHTDTQYF
-,TRBV27,17,CASSAPGLAGGTDTQYF
-,TRBV9,16,CASSVATASSYNEQFF
few,TRBV27,15,CASSYTGQGLYEQYF
-,TRBV29-1,14,CSVVGQGAGYGYTF
-,TRBV7-9,16,CASSRGDDVRYNEQFF
-,TRBV27,13,CASSLSTGHEQYF
-,TRBV6-5,15,CASSSTSGIGNEQFF
-,TRBV30,12,CAWSDNTDTQYF
-,TRBV27,15,CASSYSTSGSYEQYF
few,TRBV25-1,11,CASSLRDEQYF
-,TRBV5-6,17,CASSYTGPTGSTDTQYF
-,TRBV5-1,16,CASSLEAGGPPGELFF
-,TRBV27,13,CASSTGGSYEQYF
once,TRBV7-2,11,CASSDPIEQYF
-,TRBV11-2,15,CASSRSDRFPYEQYF
-,TRBV30,15,CAWRETGSGDEKLFF
once,TRBV27,15,CASSLGSGSNQPQHF
-,TRBV7-2,15,CASSLRDRPAYEQYF
-,TRBV7-9,12,CASSLDNTEAFF
-,TRBV27,13,CASRGRGADTQYF
-,TRBV6-5,14,CASSRNRVGDEQYF
-,TRBV14,15,CASSEGSGGFNEQFF
-,TRBV7-3,19,CASRPGKGTDGVGSTEAFF